This T cell receptor (beta chain) was identified in a study of blood T cell repertoires in COVID-19 (TCRdb year 2020). Background on the whole study: The collaborator samples originated in the United States, Italy and Spain and spanned the acute and convalescent phases of COVID-19. The prospective study material was composed of cDNA or gDNA derived from T cells, B-cell-depleted T cells, or PBMCs. The dataset comprised deeply sampled blood TCRbeta repertoires from subjects exposed to, actively infected with, or recovered from COVID-19. The repertoires were released in a freely available public database intended as a resource for research on the immune response to SARS-CoV-2. The samples were drawn from the first 160 participants of the ongoing ImmuneRACE study and from 950 to 1,500 subjects provided by 6 global collaborators. The sample metadata nearly always contained a de-identified subject ID, COVID-19 status, age in years and sex. Where available, HLA class I and class II types were obtained from metadata supplied by the sample provider rather than from assay-based typing. General study outcomes and caveats: The amount of clinical and demographic metadata varied by source and participant and was provided uncurated.

One collaborating source in Seattle enrolled patients during active infection and followed them longitudinally through the course of disease. Each collaborating institution followed its own protocols to collect whole blood in K2EDTA tubes. For TCRbeta analysis, collaborators shipped samples as frozen whole blood, isolated PBMCs, or DNA extracted from either of those sample types. Measured from the cysteine to the phenylalanine, the CDR3 is 14 residues long. The read is trimmed to its CDR3 DNA, 42 bases read in frame from base 1. From a lookup of the germline V gene, CDR1 and CDR2 are SNHLY and FYNNEI. The germline V and J ends show losses of 6 bases and 3 bases respectively, and no gene match explains 8 bases of the junction. The immunoSEQ Assay, a bias-controlled multiplex PCR, was used to amplify TCRbeta CDR3 regions from genomic DNA. The study's processing was this. The number of nucleated cells in each sample was estimated from the amplification of reference gene primers within the assay. To quantify the absolute abundance of each unique TCRbeta CDR3 rearrangement, sequence reads were collapsed and filtered. Productive Simpson clonality was computed per sample as the square root of Simpson's diversity index over productive rearrangements. The table comes from immuneACCESS by way of TCRdb, which keeps in-frame sequences with V and J called. Part of the clones is missing from these tables; in studies checked, under half for an unresolved V gene and the rest for unknown reasons. For V, J and clone size, that table is used; D and trimming come from the DNA. A total of about 350,000 clones appear in this sample, about 88% of them only once. Clones ranked in the top ten supply about 7.6% of the sample.

Concerning this clone: The specificity of this receptor is unknown. Base qualities are not recorded, but no much larger clone differs from it by a single base.

The sequencing input was peripheral blood. This sequence uses TRBV2 and TRBJ2-7; TRBD1 aligns with 7 central bases. This receptor was taken from a woman aged 55-69 years with COVID-19, enrolled during active disease. For the CDR3, the sequence is CASRGSSGGYEQYF. The DNA is as follows: TGTGCCAGCAGGGGGTCGTCAGGGGGCTACGAGCAGTACTTC.